These 30 T cell receptor beta chains originate from one sample sequenced in a study of blood T cell repertoires in COVID-19. Sequenced by immunoSEQ multiplex PCR; TCRdb stores in-frame clones only, minus some. The sample holds some 670,000 clones, 85% to 90% seen once. The material sequenced was peripheral blood. Receptor source: a woman younger than 35 with acute or convalescent COVID-19.

This clone appeared a single time. The chain joins TRBV2 to TRBJ2-6; no clear D. The germline V gene has CDR1 SNHLY and CDR2 FYNNEI. The V end lost 10 bases, the J end lost 4 bases, and 17 bases lay between the germline ends. This CDR3 region has 15 residues. CDR3 sequence reads: CATLTSRRGANVLTF. The CDR3, as DNA: TGTGCCACCCTTACCTCTCGGAGAGGGGCCAACGTCCTGACTTTC.

In this sample, this clone turned up once. The V and J genes are TRBV19 and TRBJ2-5; 7 bases align to TRBD1. The junction had 11 bases not matched to a gene; V was cut back by 4 bases and J by 3 bases. Germline assignment: CDR1 LNHDA and CDR2 SQIVND (reference sequence). This CDR3 has 16 residues. DNA of the CDR3: TGTGCCAGTAGTACCACAGGGGTGGCAATAAAAGAGACCCAGTACTTC. This codes for CASSTTGVAIKETQYF.

This chain joins TRBV29-1 and TRBJ1-4; possibly TRBD1 for D (6 bases). Between the trimmed V and J ends, which lost 3 bases and 3 bases, there was a span of 11 bases. Germline V gene data show CDR1 as SQVTM and CDR2 as ANQGSEA. The CDR3 covers 14 residues. The CDR3 sequence is CSVEEWTANEKLFF. The CDR3 DNA reads as TGCAGCGTTGAGGAGTGGACAGCTAATGAAAAACTGTTTTTT.

CDR3 region: CASNDFRGLNTGELFF. CDR3 nucleotide sequence: TGTGCCAGCAATGACTTCAGGGGGCTGAACACCGGGGAGCTGTTTTTT. The chain couples TRBV6-1 to TRBJ2-2; 8 nucleotides agree with TRBD1. The length of the CDR3 is 16 residues. Germline V gives CDR1 MNHNS, CDR2 SASEGT. The J segment lost 1 base and the V segment lost 7 bases, leaving 8 bases of the junction unmatched.

The rearrangement links TRBV19 to TRBJ2-1; TRBD2 matches at 8 bases. CDR3 size: 13 residues. Germline CDR1 LNHDA, CDR2 SQIVND (reference sequence). Trimming removed 6 bases from V and 7 bases from J; junction bases left unmatched: 5. This chain's CDR3 is CASSSGGLNEQFF. The CDR3 DNA reads TGTGCCAGTAGCTCGGGGGGGCTAAATGAGCAGTTCTTC.

V and J are TRBV5-6 and TRBJ2-5; 10 bases match TRBD1. This CDR3 comprises 16 residues. Germline loops: CDR1 SGHDT, CDR2 YYEEEE. J lost 2 bases, V lost 1 base, and 5 bases had no gene match. The CDR3 is CASSLNGDRGQETQYF. CDR3 DNA: TGTGCCAGCAGCTTGAATGGGGACAGGGGACAAGAGACCCAGTACTTC.

This clone was seen repeatedly, ten times or more. The rearrangement links TRBV7-2 to TRBJ2-2; the D gene is possibly TRBD2 (7 bases). Trimming stripped 3 bases from V and 4 bases from J, with 12 bases between. CDR3 length: 15 residues. The germline CDR1 and CDR2 sequences are SGHTA and FQGNSA. The CDR3 loop is CASSLRGQVTGELFF. The CDR3 coding sequence is TGTGCCAGCAGCTTGCGGGGGCAAGTCACCGGGGAGCTGTTTTTT.

This clone was recorded only once. The chain has TRBV27 and TRBJ1-2; maybe TRBD1 (5 bases). This CDR3 is built from 14 residues. CDR1 and CDR2 (germline): MNHEY, SMNVEV (reference sequence). Trimming pared 2 bases from V and 8 bases from J, leaving 15 bases between. CDR3 loop: CASSLGTLAGGYTF. The CDR3 DNA sequence: TGTGCCAGCAGTTTAGGGACTCTCGCCGGGGGCTACACCTTC.

This clone was seen just once. This sequence joins TRBV6-5 and TRBJ2-4, with D perhaps TRBD2 (5 bases). This CDR3 has 13 amino acids. From germline, CDR1 is MNHEY and CDR2 SVGAGI. V gave up 0 bases and J gave up 8 bases, with 8 bases separating them. The CDR3 region has the DNA TGTGCCAGCAGTTACTCCGGAGGAGACATTCAGTACTTC. Translation: CASSYSGGDIQYF.

This chain uses TRBV7-3 with TRBJ2-2; D is possibly TRBD2 (6 bases). V gave up 0 bases and J gave up 1 base, with 12 bases separating them. Per the germline V gene, CDR1 is SGHTA and CDR2 is FQGTGA. CDR3 length: 17 amino acids. The CDR3 region has the DNA TGTGCCAGCAGCTTAACTTTCCGGGGGTGGAACACCGGGGAGCTGTTTTTT. As protein: CASSLTFRGWNTGELFF.

The V gene is TRBV4-1, the J gene TRBJ2-5; no definite D call. Trimming took off 4 bases at V and 4 bases at J, with 4 bases between the two ends. The CDR3 sequence is 11 residues long. CDR1 is MGHRA, CDR2 YSYEKL, per germline. The CDR3 loop is CASSPGETQYF. DNA for the CDR3: TGCGCCAGCAGCCCCGGAGAGACCCAGTACTTC.

The chain carries TRBV5-8 and TRBJ1-5; 7 bases fit TRBD1. The junction had 4 bases not matched to a gene; V was cut back by 2 bases and J by 5 bases. The length of the CDR3 is 14 residues. Germline V gives CDR1 SGHTS, CDR2 YDEGEE. This chain's CDR3 is CASSFEGAYQPQHF. As DNA, the CDR3 is TGTGCCAGCAGCTTTGAGGGGGCATATCAGCCCCAGCATTTT. Full variable domain (remainder filled in from reference TRBV5-8 and TRBJ1-5): EAGVTQSPTHLIKTRGQQATLRCSPISGHTSVYWYQQALGLGLQFLLWYDEGEERNRGNFPPRFSGRQFPNYSSELNVNALELEDSALYLCASSFEGAYQPQHFGDGTRLSIL.

This chain's CDR3 is CASSPSSRGGSEAFF. CDR3 sequence (DNA): TGTGCCAGCAGCCCCTCGTCCCGCGGTGGCTCTGAAGCTTTCTTT. The rearrangement links TRBV4-2 to TRBJ1-1; D remains unclear. Germline values: CDR1 LGHNA, CDR2 YNFKEQ. This CDR3 has 15 residues. Trimming left V 4 bases short and J 6 bases short, with 18 bases between.

The rearrangement links TRBV27 to TRBJ2-1; 9 bases line up with TRBD2. The CDR3 extends over 15 amino acids. Germline V gene sequence: CDR1 MNHEY, CDR2 SMNVEV (reference sequence). Losses at the gene ends were 6 bases for V and 3 bases for J; bases not matched to a gene: 6. The CDR3 DNA is TGTGCCAGCAGCCTGCGGGGGGGCTTCTACAATGAGCAGTTCTTC. Its protein product is CASSLRGGFYNEQFF.

The rearrangement uses TRBV19 and TRBJ1-1; a weak D match, TRBD1 (6 bases). CDR3 size: 13 residues. V was pared by 4 bases and J by 5 bases, with 11 bases between. Germline CDR1 and CDR2: LNHDA and SQIVND (reference sequence). CDR3 loop: CASSTGVGTEAFF. CDR3 bases: TGTGCCAGTAGTACAGGGGTCGGAACTGAAGCTTTCTTT.

This chain links TRBV6-2 or TRBV6-3 with TRBJ1-1, with 8 bases lining up with TRBD1. J lost 5 bases, V lost 6 bases, and 8 bases had no gene match. The CDR3 runs 14 residues. CDR1 and CDR2 from the germline V gene are MNHEY and SVGEGT. The CDR3 protein is CASSLTGAPTEAFF. CDR3 DNA: TGTGCCAGCAGCTTGACAGGGGCTCCAACTGAAGCTTTCTTT.

The chain combines TRBV5-1 with TRBJ1-2, with D perhaps TRBD1 (6 bases). The germline V gene has CDR1 SGHRS and CDR2 YFSETQ. The CDR3 consists of 15 residues. V lost 1 base to trimming and J lost 6 bases, with 16 bases between them. The CDR3 region is CASSLMRGRGDGYTF. CDR3 nucleotides: TGCGCCAGCAGCTTGATGAGGGGCAGGGGTGATGGCTACACCTTC.

The chain links TRBV6-5 to TRBJ1-1; perhaps TRBD1 as D (6 bases). CDR1 is MNHEY, CDR2 SVGAGI, per germline. V lost 0 bases and J 3 bases, leaving 14 bases between the germline ends. CDR3 length: 16 amino acids. This CDR3 is CASSYSIPGADTEAFF. CDR3 in DNA: TGTGCCAGCAGTTACTCGATACCAGGGGCGGACACTGAAGCTTTCTTT.

This chain links TRBV27 with TRBJ2-2; D gene ambiguous. There are 12 residues in the CDR3. From germline, CDR1 is MNHEY and CDR2 SMNVEV (reference sequence). The V end lost 8 bases, the J end lost 6 bases, and 10 bases lay between the germline ends. The CDR3 protein is CASCSGPGELFF. The CDR3 nucleotides read TGTGCCAGCTGTAGTGGGCCCGGGGAGCTGTTTTTT.

This clone has just a few counts. The sample contains more than one DNA sequence encoding this CDR3. This chain joins TRBV7-9 and TRBJ1-5; tentatively, D is TRBD1 (6 bases). The CDR3 extends over 15 amino acids. Trimming cost V 1 base and J 4 bases, with 11 bases left between them. Germline V CDR1 and CDR2: SEHNR, FQNEAQ (reference sequence). CDR3 nucleotide sequence: TGTGCCAGCAGCTTAGGAGGGGGGGGAAATCAGCCCCAGCATTTT. Translating gives CASSLGGGGNQPQHF.

The J gene is TRBJ2-3, the V gene TRBV15; TRBD2 agrees at 10 bases. The CDR3 sequence is 15 residues long. Germline-derived CDR1 and CDR2 are LNHNV and YYDKDF (reference sequence). V lost 5 bases to trimming and J lost 4 bases; unmatched junction nucleotides: 6. CDR3 sequence reads: CATSGSGGAADTQYF. The CDR3, as DNA: TGTGCCACCAGCGGGAGCGGGGGGGCCGCAGATACGCAGTATTTT. The variable domain in full, completed from reference TRBV15 and TRBJ2-3, reads DAMVIQNPRYQVTQFGKPVTLSCSQTLNHNVMYWYQQKSSQAPKLLFHYYDKDFNNEADTPDNFQSRRPNTSFCFLDIRSPGLGDTAMYLCATSGSGGAADTQYFGPGTRLTVL.

V is TRBV14 and J is TRBJ1-2; D is unresolved. Looked up from germline, CDR1 is SGHDN and CDR2 is FVKESK. The CDR3 spans 14 residues. Trimming left V 3 bases short and J 9 bases short, with 17 bases between. In DNA form, the CDR3 reads TGTGCCAGCAGCCAGAGTGGGTGGGAGGGAAGCTACACCTTC. Protein: CASSQSGWEGSYTF.

The chain joins TRBV27 to TRBJ1-2; D perhaps matches TRBD1 (5 bases). This CDR3 is 13 amino acids long. Germline CDR1 MNHEY, CDR2 SMNVEV (reference sequence). V was shortened by 3 bases and J by 6 bases, with 11 bases between the two germline ends. The CDR3 here is CASSFGGVDGYTF. CDR3 nucleotide sequence: TGTGCCAGCAGTTTTGGAGGGGTTGATGGCTACACCTTC.

The V call is TRBV6-5, the J call TRBJ2-2; weak D call: TRBD2 (6 bases). V dropped 6 bases and J dropped 4 bases, with 12 bases sitting between them. The CDR3 consists of 14 residues. From germline, CDR1 is MNHEY and CDR2 SVGAGI. The CDR3 reads CASRGGARTGELFF. Here the CDR3 DNA reads TGTGCCAGCAGGGGCGGGGCACGCACCGGGGAGCTGTTTTTT.

The chain employs TRBV2 and TRBJ1-5; D ambiguous. Trimming took off 5 bases at V and 0 bases at J, with 8 bases between the two ends. The germline V gene encodes CDR1 SNHLY and CDR2 FYNNEI. This CDR3 has 14 residues. The CDR3: CASSPTLSNQPQHF. DNA for the CDR3: TGTGCCAGCAGTCCGACACTTAGCAATCAGCCCCAGCATTTT.

The chain has TRBV18 and TRBJ1-3; perhaps TRBD1 as D (5 bases). Germline-derived CDR1 and CDR2 are KGHSH and LQKENI. The V gene lost 5 bases and the J gene lost 0 bases, with 14 bases spanning the gap. The length of the CDR3 is 16 residues. This chain's CDR3 is CASSVSGTLSGNTIYF. CDR3 in DNA: TGTGCCAGCTCAGTTAGCGGGACCCTCTCTGGAAACACCATATATTTT.

The V call is TRBV3-1 (or the pseudogene TRBV3-2), the J call TRBJ2-5, with TRBD2 as a possible D gene (6 bases). The CDR3 consists of 15 residues. The germline CDR1 and CDR2 sequences are LGHDT and YNNKEL (reference sequence). Trimming left V 4 bases short and J 7 bases short, with 19 bases between. This CDR3 is CASSPPAGPEGTQYF. For the CDR3, the DNA is TGTGCCAGCAGCCCCCCCGCGGGGCCTGAAGGGACCCAGTACTTC.

V is TRBV27 and J is TRBJ1-3; TRBD1 matches at 10 bases. CDR1 is MNHEY and CDR2 is SMNVEV in the germline V gene (reference sequence). CDR3 length: 15 amino acids. V dropped 4 bases and J dropped 3; count of bases not matched to a gene: 3. CDR3 nucleotide sequence: TGTGCCAGCAGTTCGACAGGGGGCTTTGGAAACACCATATATTTT. Translated, it gives CASSSTGGFGNTIYF.

There are a few counts of this clone. The rearrangement uses TRBV29-1 and TRBJ2-7; no reliable D call. V was clipped by 6 bases and J by 4 bases, with 10 bases between them. Germline V gives CDR1 SQVTM, CDR2 ANQGSEA. The CDR3 has 11 residues. CDR3 amino acids: CSVEWLYEQYF. The CDR3 nucleotides read TGCAGCGTCGAATGGCTTTACGAGCAGTACTTC.

The CDR3 DNA sequence: TGTGCCAGCAGCGCCGACAGGGGAAGAGGAGGGGATGGCTACACCTTC. Its translation: CASSADRGRGGDGYTF. V usage is TRBV2 and J usage is TRBJ1-2; 8 positions agree with TRBD1. CDR3 length equals 16 residues. J gave up 6 bases and V 6 bases, and 15 bases lay outside the gene matches. Germline CDR1 SNHLY, CDR2 FYNNEI.